This note documents a single T cell receptor beta chain sequence. Its antigen is undetermined. TCR beta libraries were built with iRepertoire HTBI primers and Arm-PCR of CDR3 regions. TCRdb used MiXCR to reprocess the multiplex PCR reads, holding one entry per CDR3 protein. The repertoire holds 300,000 to 350,000 distinct CDR3 sequences, with roughly a fifth as singletons. The sample originates from a study of regulatory T cells in long-lasting Graves disease. Study results and caveats: The study found persistent patients shared more public clonotypes (approximately 2,700) than new patients (nearly 1,000).

The germline V gene has CDR1 SGHNT and CDR2 YENEEA. The CDR3 spans 15 residues. With 3 bases removed from V and 0 bases from J, the gap between germline ends came to 8 bases. Time point reported: persistent/refractory GD, antithyroid drugs over 5 years with positive TRAb. Preparation of the TCR library used RNA extracted from PBMCs. The EDTA tubes were filled with approximately 10 milliliters of drawn peripheral blood. The genes are TRBV11-3 and TRBJ1-4, with D uncertain. Sequenced here: peripheral blood mononuclear cells (PBMCs), sampled when the disease was refractory, from a patient treated with antithyroid drugs. The receptor's source is a female donor with Graves disease. CDR3 sequence reads: CASSFSPATNEKLFF. DNA of the CDR3: TGTGCCAGCAGCTTTTCTCCTGCAACTAATGAAAAACTGTTTTTT.